This TCR beta chain was recovered during a study of neurological immune-mediated disorders. One entry per CDR3 protein, called by TCRdb with MiXCR from the 5' RACE reads. Of 55,000 to 65,000 distinct CDR3 sequences listed, around 9.7% are singletons. As to time point: longitudinal time-point 2. PBMCs stored at -80 C, numbering 2 million, were the origin of the unsorted libraries. The V and J ends lost 2 bases and 4 bases respectively, with 9 bases between them. The germline V gene encodes CDR1 MNHEY and CDR2 SVGAGI. The CDR3 consists of 14 residues. Findings and caveats of the study: No expanded-clone CDR3 amino acid sequence recurred across subjects, suggesting private TCR-beta repertoires.

The sample holds many counts of this clonotype. Its target is unknown. Sequencing was performed on PBMCs. The source is a young man in good health. The chain recombines TRBV6-5 with TRBJ2-1; D may be TRBD1 (5 bases). This CDR3 is CASSYGRAYNEQFF. DNA for the CDR3: TGTGCCAGCAGTTACGGCAGGGCTTACAATGAGCAGTTCTTC.